Presented here are 6 T cell receptor beta chains from one specimen sequenced in a study of radiation and T cells in renal cell carcinoma. Data came from immunoSEQ multiplex PCR; TCRdb stores just in-frame clones and leaves some out. Of roughly 130,000 clones detected, 85% to 90% appear once; the ten largest clones hold 5.8%. Documented time point: blood 2 weeks post-SBRT. Treatment given: 15 Gy SBRT to primary tumor, nephrectomy 4 weeks later. The sample was blood, taken from a patient whose treatment included radiotherapy and nephrectomy. These receptors all come from a woman between 65 and 79 years old with renal cell carcinoma.

The chain links TRBV19 to TRBJ1-2; 8 nucleotides match TRBD1. The CDR3 has 15 residues. With 0 bases clipped from V and 7 bases from J, the junction kept 7 bases outside the gene matches. CDR1 and CDR2 from the germline V gene are LNHDA and SQIVND (reference sequence). CDR3 in amino acids: CASSIDGTGLSGYTF. The CDR3 DNA reads as TGTGCCAGTAGTATAGACGGGACAGGTTTGTCTGGCTACACCTTC.

The chain has TRBV5-1 and TRBJ2-5, with D unclear. Deletions cut 1 base from V and 5 bases from J, with 12 bases between. This CDR3 is built from 14 residues. Germline assignment: CDR1 SGHRS and CDR2 YFSETQ. CDR3 region: CASSLISTGETQYF. CDR3 DNA: TGCGCCAGCAGCTTGATCTCGACCGGGGAGACCCAGTACTTC.

On this clone itself: The same CDR3 also results from other DNA sequences found in this sample. The rearrangement links TRBV6-5 to TRBJ1-5; 7 bases are a match to TRBD1. The CDR3 is 13 residues long. CDR1 is MNHEY, CDR2 SVGAGI, per germline. V was pared by 6 bases and J by 3 bases, with 2 bases of the junction left unmatched. Here the CDR3 DNA reads TGTGCCAGCAGCGACAGGGTCAATCAGCCCCAGCATTTT. It translates to CASSDRVNQPQHF.

The chain carries TRBV7-2 and TRBJ1-2; no clear D. The length of the CDR3 is 15 residues. The V gene lost 8 bases and the J gene lost 4 bases, with 20 bases spanning the gap. CDR1 and CDR2 from the germline V gene are SGHTA and FQGNSA. The CDR3: CASLRPQVPGYGYTF. DNA for the CDR3: TGTGCCAGCCTGCGTCCTCAGGTTCCCGGCTATGGCTACACCTTC. Together with reference TRBV7-2 and TRBJ1-2, the CDR3 gives the full variable domain: GAGVSQSPSNKVTEKGKDVELRCDPISGHTALYWYRQSLGQGLEFLIYFQGNSAPDKSGLPSDRFSAERTGGSVSTLTIQRTQQEDSAVYLCASLRPQVPGYGYTFGSGTRLTVV.

As DNA, the CDR3 is TGTGCCAGCAGTGTATTTGGCAATGCCATCTCTGGAAACACCATATATTTT. Encoded protein: CASSVFGNAISGNTIYF. V usage is TRBV2 and J usage is TRBJ1-3; D is unclear. The V and J ends lost 4 bases and 0 bases respectively, with 16 bases between them. Germline-derived CDR1 and CDR2 are SNHLY and FYNNEI. There are 17 residues in the CDR3.

V gene TRBV19 combines with J gene TRBJ1-2, with D maybe TRBD1 (5 bases). This CDR3 has 14 amino acids. Germline V lookup: CDR1 LNHDA, CDR2 SQIVND (reference sequence). V was clipped by 1 base and J by 4 bases, with 10 bases between them. This chain's CDR3 is CASSIGGATYGYTF. CDR3 sequence (DNA): TGTGCCAGTAGTATAGGGGGCGCGACCTATGGCTACACCTTC.